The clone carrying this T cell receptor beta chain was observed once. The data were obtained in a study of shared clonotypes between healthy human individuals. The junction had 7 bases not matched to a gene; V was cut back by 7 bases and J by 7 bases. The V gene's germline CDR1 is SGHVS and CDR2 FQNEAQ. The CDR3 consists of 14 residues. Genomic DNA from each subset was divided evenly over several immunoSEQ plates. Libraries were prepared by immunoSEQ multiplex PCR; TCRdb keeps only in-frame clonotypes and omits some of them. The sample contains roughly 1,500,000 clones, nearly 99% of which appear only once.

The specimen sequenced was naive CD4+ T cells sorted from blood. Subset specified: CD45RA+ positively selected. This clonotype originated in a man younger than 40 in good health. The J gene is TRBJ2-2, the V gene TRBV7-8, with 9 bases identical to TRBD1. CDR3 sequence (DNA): TGTGCCAGCAACCGGGACAGGGTTTTCGGGGAGCTGTTTTTT. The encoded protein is CASNRDRVFGELFF.